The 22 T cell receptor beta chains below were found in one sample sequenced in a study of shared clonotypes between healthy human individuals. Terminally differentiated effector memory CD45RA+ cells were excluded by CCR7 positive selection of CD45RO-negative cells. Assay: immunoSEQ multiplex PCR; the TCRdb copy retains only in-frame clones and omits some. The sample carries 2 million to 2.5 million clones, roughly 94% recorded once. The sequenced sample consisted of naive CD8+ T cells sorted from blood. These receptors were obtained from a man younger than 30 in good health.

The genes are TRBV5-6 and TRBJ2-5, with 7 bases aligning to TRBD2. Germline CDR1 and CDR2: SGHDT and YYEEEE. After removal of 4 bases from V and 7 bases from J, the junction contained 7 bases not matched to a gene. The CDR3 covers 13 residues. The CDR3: CASSGGGARTQYF. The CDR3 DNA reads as TGTGCCAGCAGCGGGGGAGGGGCACGGACCCAGTACTTC.

The CDR3, as DNA: TGTGCCAGCAGCCAAGAGTCGGGAGGCTTATACGAGCAGTACTTC. This gives the protein CASSQESGGLYEQYF. The J gene is TRBJ2-7, the V gene TRBV4-2, with 7 bases aligning to TRBD2. V lost 0 bases, J lost 4 bases, and 6 bases stayed unmatched. The CDR3 is 15 residues long. The V gene's germline CDR1 is LGHNA and CDR2 YNFKEQ.

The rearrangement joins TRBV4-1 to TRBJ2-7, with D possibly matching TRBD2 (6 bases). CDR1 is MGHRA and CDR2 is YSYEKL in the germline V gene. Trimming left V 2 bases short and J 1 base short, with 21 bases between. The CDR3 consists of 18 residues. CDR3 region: CASSQPHGSGELSYEQYF. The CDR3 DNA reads TGCGCCAGCAGCCAACCTCATGGTAGCGGAGAGCTTTCCTACGAGCAGTACTTC.

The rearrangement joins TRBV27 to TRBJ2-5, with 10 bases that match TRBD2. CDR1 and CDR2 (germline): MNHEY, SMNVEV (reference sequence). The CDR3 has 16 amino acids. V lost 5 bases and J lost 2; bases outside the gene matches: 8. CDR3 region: CASSALGLAYQETQYF. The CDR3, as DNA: TGTGCCAGCAGTGCCCTGGGACTAGCGTATCAAGAGACCCAGTACTTC.

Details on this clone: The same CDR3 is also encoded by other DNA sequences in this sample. The CDR3 DNA reads TGTGCCAGCAGCCCGGGTCCCACCTACGAGCAGTACTTC. Its protein product is CASSPGPTYEQYF. The J gene is TRBJ2-7, the V gene TRBV11-2; D not resolved. The CDR3 extends over 13 amino acids. Germline V gene data show CDR1 as SGHAT and CDR2 as FQNNGV. V gave up 5 bases and J gave up 2 bases, with 10 bases separating them.

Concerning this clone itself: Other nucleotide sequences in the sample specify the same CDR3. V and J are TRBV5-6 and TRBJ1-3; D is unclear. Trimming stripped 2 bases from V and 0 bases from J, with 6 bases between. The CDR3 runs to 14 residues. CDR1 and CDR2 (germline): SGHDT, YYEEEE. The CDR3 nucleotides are TGTGCCAGCAGCTTCGGGAACTCTGGAAACACCATATATTTT. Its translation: CASSFGNSGNTIYF.

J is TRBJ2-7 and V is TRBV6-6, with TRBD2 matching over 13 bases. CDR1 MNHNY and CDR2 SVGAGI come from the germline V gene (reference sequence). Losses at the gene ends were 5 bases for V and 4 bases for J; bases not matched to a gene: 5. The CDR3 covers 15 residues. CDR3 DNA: TGTGCCAGCAGTATCCGGACTAGCGGGGGTTACGAGCAGTACTTC. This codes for CASSIRTSGGYEQYF.

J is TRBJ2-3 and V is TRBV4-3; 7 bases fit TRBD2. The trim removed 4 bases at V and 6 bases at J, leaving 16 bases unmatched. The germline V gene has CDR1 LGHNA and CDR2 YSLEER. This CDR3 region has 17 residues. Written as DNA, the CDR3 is TGCGCCAGCAGCCTCATCTTGGGAGGGGACGACGGGGATACGCAGTATTTT. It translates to CASSLILGGDDGDTQYF.

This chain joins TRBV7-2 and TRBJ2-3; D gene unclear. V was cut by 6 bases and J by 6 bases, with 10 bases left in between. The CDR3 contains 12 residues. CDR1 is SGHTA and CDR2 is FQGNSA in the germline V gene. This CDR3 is CASRSSSDTQYF. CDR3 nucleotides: TGTGCCAGCAGATCTAGTTCGGATACGCAGTATTTT. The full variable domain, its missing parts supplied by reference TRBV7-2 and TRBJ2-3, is GAGVSQSPSNKVTEKGKDVELRCDPISGHTALYWYRQSLGQGLEFLIYFQGNSAPDKSGLPSDRFSAERTGGSVSTLTIQRTQQEDSAVYLCASRSSSDTQYFGPGTRLTVL.

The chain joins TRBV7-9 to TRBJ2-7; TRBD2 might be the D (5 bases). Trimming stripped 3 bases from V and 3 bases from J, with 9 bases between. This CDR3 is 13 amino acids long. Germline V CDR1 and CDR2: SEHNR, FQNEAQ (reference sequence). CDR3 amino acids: CASSFEGRYEQYF. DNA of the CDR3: TGTGCCAGCAGCTTCGAGGGCCGCTACGAGCAGTACTTC.

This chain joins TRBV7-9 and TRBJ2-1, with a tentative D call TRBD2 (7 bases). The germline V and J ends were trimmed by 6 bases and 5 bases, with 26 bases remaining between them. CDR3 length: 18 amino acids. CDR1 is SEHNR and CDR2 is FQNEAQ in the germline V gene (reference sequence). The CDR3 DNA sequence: TGTGCCAGCAGACTGCTAGCAACGGGGGGCTTGGAAGACAATGAGCAGTTCTTC. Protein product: CASRLLATGGLEDNEQFF. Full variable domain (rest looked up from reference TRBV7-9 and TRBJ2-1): DTGVSQNPRHKITKRGQNVTFRCDPISEHNRLYWYRQTLGQGPEFLTYFQNEAQLEKSRLLSDRFSAERPKGSFSTLEIQRTEQGDSAMYLCASRLLATGGLEDNEQFFGPGTRLTVL.

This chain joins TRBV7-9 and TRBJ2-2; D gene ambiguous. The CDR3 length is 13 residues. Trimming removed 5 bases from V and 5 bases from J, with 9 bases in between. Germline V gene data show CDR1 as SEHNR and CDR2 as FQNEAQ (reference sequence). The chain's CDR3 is CASSNNPTGELFF. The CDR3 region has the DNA TGTGCCAGCAGCAACAACCCGACCGGGGAGCTGTTTTTT.

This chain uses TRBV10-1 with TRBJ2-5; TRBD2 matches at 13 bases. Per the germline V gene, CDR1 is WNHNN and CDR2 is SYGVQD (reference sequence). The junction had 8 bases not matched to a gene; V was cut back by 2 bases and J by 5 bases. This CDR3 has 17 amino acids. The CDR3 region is CASSETGLAGVWETQYF. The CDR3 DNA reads TGCGCCAGCAGTGAGACTGGACTAGCGGGAGTTTGGGAGACCCAGTACTTC.

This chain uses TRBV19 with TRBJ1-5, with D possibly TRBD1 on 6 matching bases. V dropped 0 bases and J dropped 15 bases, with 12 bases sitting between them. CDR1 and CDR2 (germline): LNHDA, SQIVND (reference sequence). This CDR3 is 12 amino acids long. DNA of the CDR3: TGTGCCAGTAGTATAGATGGGGGCAACGGGCATTTT. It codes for CASSIDGGNGHF.

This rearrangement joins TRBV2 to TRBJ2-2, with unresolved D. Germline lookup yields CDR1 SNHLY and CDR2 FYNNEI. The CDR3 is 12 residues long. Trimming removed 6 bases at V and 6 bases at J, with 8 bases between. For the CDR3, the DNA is TGTGCCAGCAGAGACCGGTCCGGGGAGCTGTTTTTT. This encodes CASRDRSGELFF.

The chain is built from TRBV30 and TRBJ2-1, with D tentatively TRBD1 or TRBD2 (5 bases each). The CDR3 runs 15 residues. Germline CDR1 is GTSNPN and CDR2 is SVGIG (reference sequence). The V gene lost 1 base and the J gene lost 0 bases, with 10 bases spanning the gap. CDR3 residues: CAWSDGANSYNEQFF. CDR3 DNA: TGTGCCTGGAGTGACGGGGCAAACTCCTACAATGAGCAGTTCTTC.

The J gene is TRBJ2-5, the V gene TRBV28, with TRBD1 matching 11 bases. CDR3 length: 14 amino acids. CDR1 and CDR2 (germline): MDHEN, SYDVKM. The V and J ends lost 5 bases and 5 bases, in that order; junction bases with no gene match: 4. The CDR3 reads CASSPGQGAETQYF. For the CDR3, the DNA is TGTGCCAGCAGTCCCGGACAGGGGGCTGAGACCCAGTACTTC. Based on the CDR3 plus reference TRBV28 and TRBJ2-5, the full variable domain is DVKVTQSSRYLVKRTGEKVFLECVQDMDHENMFWYRQDPGLGLRLIYFSYDVKMKEKGDIPEGYSVSREKKERFSLILESASTNQTSMYLCASSPGQGAETQYFGPGTRLLVL.

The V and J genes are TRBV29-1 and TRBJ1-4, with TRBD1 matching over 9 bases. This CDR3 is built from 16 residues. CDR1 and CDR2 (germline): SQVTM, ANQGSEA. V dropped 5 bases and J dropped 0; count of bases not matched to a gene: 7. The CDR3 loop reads CSVSGTGRATNEKLFF. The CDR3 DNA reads TGCAGCGTTTCCGGGACAGGGAGGGCAACTAATGAAAAACTGTTTTTT.

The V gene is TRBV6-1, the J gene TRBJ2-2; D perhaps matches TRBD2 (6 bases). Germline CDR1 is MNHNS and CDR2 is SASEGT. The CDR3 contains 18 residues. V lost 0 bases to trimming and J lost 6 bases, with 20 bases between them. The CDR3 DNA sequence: TGTGCCAGCAGTGAAGCGCGGATCCGGGAGAATACCGCCGGGGAGCTGTTTTTT. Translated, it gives CASSEARIRENTAGELFF.

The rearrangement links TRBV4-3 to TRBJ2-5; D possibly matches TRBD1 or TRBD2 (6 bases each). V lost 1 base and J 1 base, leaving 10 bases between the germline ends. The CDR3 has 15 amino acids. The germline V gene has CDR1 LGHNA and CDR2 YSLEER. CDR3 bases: TGCGCCAGCAGCCAAGGGGGGGCGGCCCAAGAGACCCAGTACTTC. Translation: CASSQGGAAQETQYF.

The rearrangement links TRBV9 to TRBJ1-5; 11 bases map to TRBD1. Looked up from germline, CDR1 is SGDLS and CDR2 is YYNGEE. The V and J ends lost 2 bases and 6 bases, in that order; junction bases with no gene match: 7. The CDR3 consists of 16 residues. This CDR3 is CASSVEGQGAGQPQHF. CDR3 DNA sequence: TGTGCCAGCAGCGTCGAAGGACAGGGGGCGGGTCAGCCCCAGCATTTT.

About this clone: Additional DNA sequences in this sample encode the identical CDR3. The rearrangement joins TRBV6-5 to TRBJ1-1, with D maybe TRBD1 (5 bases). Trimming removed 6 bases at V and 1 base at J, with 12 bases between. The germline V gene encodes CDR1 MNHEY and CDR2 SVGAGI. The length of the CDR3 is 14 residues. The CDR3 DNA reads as TGTGCCAGCAGCCCCGGGGGGGAGAACACTGAAGCTTTCTTT. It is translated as CASSPGGENTEAFF.